A single sample gave rise to the 32 T cell receptor beta chains below, sequenced in a study of T cell repertoires in cytomegalovirus infection. These TCRs' antigens remain unknown. TCRdb analysed the reads with MiXCR anew, one entry per CDR3 protein. The repertoire holds roughly 500,000 distinct CDR3 sequences, with about 39% as singletons. The sequencing here drew on cultured PBMCs, taken from culture after CMV antigen stimulation. The receptors come from a human donor in good health (CMV status not recorded). Some clones in this sample may be carry-over from other donors' samples.

This clonotype was observed a handful of times. The rearrangement uses TRBV5-1 and TRBJ2-1; TRBD2 might be the D (6 bases). CDR1 is SGHRS, CDR2 YFSETQ, per germline. Deletions cut 4 bases from V and 9 bases from J, with 23 bases between. The CDR3 is 16 amino acids. CDR3 in DNA: TGCGCCAGCAGCGGCACCGGGACTGGCATCTCGGGTGAGCAGTTCTTC. Amino acids: CASSGTGTGISGEQFF.

The rearrangement joins TRBV7-2 to TRBJ2-7; no reliable D call. The V end lost 1 base, the J end lost 4 bases, and 8 bases lay between the germline ends. This CDR3 has 13 residues. CDR1 is SGHTA and CDR2 is FQGNSA in the germline V gene. CDR3 sequence reads: CASSLGIWYEQYF. The CDR3 DNA sequence: TGTGCCAGCAGCTTAGGGATTTGGTACGAGCAGTACTTC. Supplemented by reference TRBV7-2 and TRBJ2-7, the full variable domain reads GAGVSQSPSNKVTEKGKDVELRCDPISGHTALYWYRQSLGQGLEFLIYFQGNSAPDKSGLPSDRFSAERTGGSVSTLTIQRTQQEDSAVYLCASSLGIWYEQYFGPGTRLTVT.

The chain has TRBV6-1 and TRBJ1-2; TRBD1 matches at 7 bases. The CDR3 consists of 14 residues. J gave up 4 bases and V 6 bases, and 8 bases lay outside the gene matches. Germline V lookup: CDR1 MNHNS, CDR2 SASEGT. In DNA, the CDR3 is TGTGCCAGCAGGGACTCGACAGGGCTCTATGGCTACACCTTC. Translation: CASRDSTGLYGYTF.

V and J are TRBV11-3 and TRBJ2-2; no firm D call. V shed 4 bases and J shed 7 bases, with 7 bases lying between them. CDR1 is SGHNT and CDR2 is YENEEA in the germline V gene. The CDR3 spans 12 residues. CDR3 protein: CASSYPGGELFF. The CDR3 region has the DNA TGTGCCAGCAGCTATCCTGGCGGGGAGCTGTTTTTT. The whole variable domain, remainder taken from reference TRBV11-3 and TRBJ2-2, is EAGVVQSPRYKIIEKKQPVAFWCNPISGHNTLYWYLQNLGQGPELLIRYENEEAVDDSQLPKDRFSAERLKGVDSTLKIQPAELGDSAVYLCASSYPGGELFFGEGSRLTVL.

This sequence joins TRBV28 and TRBJ2-3; D may correspond to TRBD1 or TRBD2 (6 bases each). From germline, CDR1 is MDHEN and CDR2 SYDVKM. The V and J ends lost 7 bases and 2 bases respectively, with 16 bases between them. This CDR3 is 15 amino acids long. In DNA form, the CDR3 reads TGTGCCAGCAAGTCCTCCCCGGGGGCCACAGATACGCAGTATTTT. Protein: CASKSSPGATDTQYF.

A few counts support this clonotype. V usage is TRBV7-2 and J usage is TRBJ1-6, with D uncertain. Germline V lookup: CDR1 SGHTA, CDR2 FQGNSA. V was trimmed by 4 bases and J by 4 bases, leaving 14 bases between them. This CDR3 spans 16 amino acids. DNA of the CDR3: TGTGCCAGCAGCTCGACGACCGGGTATTATAATTCACCCCTCCACTTT. This encodes CASSSTTGYYNSPLHF.

This chain links TRBV7-2 with TRBJ2-5; D might be TRBD1 (6 bases). From germline, CDR1 is SGHTA and CDR2 FQGNSA. The CDR3 has 16 amino acids. V was clipped by 2 bases and J by 1 base, with 14 bases between them. The CDR3 loop is CASSLLAGALQETQYF. In nucleotides, the CDR3 is TGTGCCAGCAGCTTACTCGCAGGGGCCCTCCAAGAGACCCAGTACTTC.

The V call is TRBV7-2, the J call TRBJ2-1, with D tentatively TRBD2 (6 bases). The V and J ends lost 1 base and 8 bases respectively, with 12 bases between them. The CDR3 runs to 14 residues. Per germline, CDR1 SGHTA and CDR2 FQGNSA. The CDR3 region is CASSLELASDEQFF. The CDR3 coding sequence is TGTGCCAGCAGCTTAGAACTAGCTAGTGATGAGCAGTTCTTC.

This clonotype was counted a few times. The chain carries TRBV7-2 and TRBJ2-5, with D perhaps matching TRBD2 (6 bases). This CDR3 is 14 amino acids long. Trimming pared 3 bases from V and 6 bases from J, leaving 14 bases between. The germline gives CDR1 SGHTA, CDR2 FQGNSA. The CDR3 coding sequence is TGTGCCAGCAGCTTGCTGACTAGTTTTCAGACCCAGTACTTC. Translation gives CASSLLTSFQTQYF.

This clonotype was seen a handful of times. The chain links TRBV20-1 to TRBJ2-3, with D perhaps TRBD1 (5 bases). Looked up from germline, CDR1 is DFQATT and CDR2 is SNEGSKA (reference sequence). V lost 0 bases and J 2 bases, leaving 12 bases between the germline ends. The CDR3 is 15 amino acids. CDR3: CSAREGLYSTDTQYF. CDR3 sequence (DNA): TGCAGTGCTAGAGAGGGGCTTTACTCCACAGATACGCAGTATTTT.

This clonotype has more than one count but fewer than ten. The V call is TRBV10-3, the J call TRBJ2-7, with a weak D call TRBD1 (5 bases). The CDR3 has 12 amino acids. Deletions cut 6 bases from V and 1 base from J, with 7 bases between. The germline CDR1 and CDR2 sequences are ENHRY and SYGVKD. The chain's CDR3 is CAIRDTSYEQYF. Here the CDR3 DNA reads TGTGCCATCAGGGACACTTCCTACGAGCAGTACTTC.

This clonotype was detected only a few times. This sequence joins TRBV7-9 and TRBJ2-3, with D possibly being TRBD1 or TRBD2 (5 bases each). The length of the CDR3 is 21 residues. Germline V lookup: CDR1 SEHNR, CDR2 FQNEAQ (reference sequence). Trimming shortened V by 3 bases and J by 2 bases, and 30 bases separated the two germline ends. The CDR3 sequence: CASSFFSLRDQAKVITDTQYF. The CDR3 DNA reads TGTGCCAGCAGCTTCTTTTCTCTCCGGGACCAAGCAAAAGTAATCACAGATACGCAGTATTTT.

V and J are TRBV6-1 and TRBJ2-1, with D possibly matching TRBD1 (5 bases). Trimming cost V 8 bases and J 0 bases, with 17 bases left between them. Looked up from germline, CDR1 is MNHNS and CDR2 is SASEGT. The CDR3 extends over 16 amino acids. The CDR3 sequence is CASGSLTASSYNEQFF. CDR3 bases: TGTGCCAGCGGATCCTTGACAGCCAGCTCCTACAATGAGCAGTTCTTC.

This clonotype showed up just a few times. V gene TRBV28 combines with J gene TRBJ2-1, with 10 bases identical to TRBD1. Unmatched junction bases numbered 6, after V lost 3 bases and J lost 4 bases. The CDR3 has 16 residues. The germline CDR1 and CDR2 sequences are MDHEN and SYDVKM. CDR3 sequence reads: CASSFFDRGPYNEQFF. In DNA, the CDR3 is TGTGCCAGCAGTTTTTTCGACAGGGGGCCTTACAATGAGCAGTTCTTC.

This clonotype was counted only a few times. The chain carries TRBV9 and TRBJ2-2, with D perhaps assigned TRBD1 or TRBD2 (5 bases each). The CDR3 loop spans 15 amino acids. Looked up from germline, CDR1 is SGDLS and CDR2 is YYNGEE. With 3 bases removed from V and 1 base from J, the gap between germline ends came to 10 bases. The CDR3 spells CASSERGENTGELFF. The CDR3 DNA sequence: TGTGCCAGCAGCGAGAGAGGGGAGAACACCGGGGAGCTGTTTTTT.

This clonotype was picked up a small number of times. This chain joins TRBV7-6 and TRBJ2-2, with 10 nucleotides matching TRBD2. Germline V gives CDR1 SGHVS, CDR2 FNYEAQ. The length of the CDR3 is 18 residues. V trimming: 5 bases; J trimming: 3 bases; junction bases outside the gene matches: 12. Here the CDR3 DNA reads TGTGCCAGCAGCCCCGGCCTAGCGGGAGTAGAGGACACCGGGGAGCTGTTTTTT. Translating it yields CASSPGLAGVEDTGELFF.

The chain links TRBV12-3 or TRBV12-4 to TRBJ1-1; 7 bases match TRBD1. V trimming: 5 bases; J trimming: 1 base; junction bases outside the gene matches: 4. The CDR3 is 14 residues long. The CDR3, as DNA: TGTGCCAGCAGTCCCAGGGGGAAGAACACTGAAGCTTTCTTT. It encodes CASSPRGKNTEAFF.

The chain has TRBV19 and TRBJ2-7; either TRBD1 or TRBD2 may supply D (5 bases each). Trimming removed 7 bases from V and 6 bases from J, with 22 bases in between. The length of the CDR3 is 15 residues. Germline values: CDR1 LNHDA, CDR2 SQIVND (reference sequence). The CDR3 region has the DNA TGTGCCAGTACTACCACCCCGGGGCAGGGCGGCGAGCAGTACTTC. Translation: CASTTTPGQGGEQYF. Looking up the rest from reference TRBV19 and TRBJ2-7 gives the full variable domain: DGGITQSPKYLFRKEGQNVTLSCEQNLNHDAMYWYRQDPGQGLRLIYYSQIVNDFQKGDIAEGYSVSREKKESFPLTVTSAQKNPTAFYLCASTTTPGQGGEQYFGPGTRLTVT.

This clonotype was observed many times. The V and J genes are TRBV7-2 and TRBJ2-7, with D possibly being TRBD2 (7 bases). The germline V gene encodes CDR1 SGHTA and CDR2 FQGNSA. Trimming took 2 bases from V and 0 from J, leaving 14 bases between them. The CDR3 totals 16 residues. The CDR3 loop is CASSLRGGGSSYEQYF. DNA of the CDR3: TGTGCCAGCAGCTTAAGGGGGGGGGGGAGCTCCTACGAGCAGTACTTC.

This clonotype has ten or more counts. The V and J genes are TRBV7-2 and TRBJ1-1, with D hard to call. This CDR3 spans 11 amino acids. The germline CDR1 and CDR2 sequences are SGHTA and FQGNSA. V was trimmed by 4 bases and J by 5 bases, leaving 5 bases between them. CDR3 coding DNA: TGTGCCAGCAGCTCGGGGACTGAAGCTTTCTTT. This translates into CASSSGTEAFF.

Only a few counts were recorded for this clonotype. V usage is TRBV27 and J usage is TRBJ2-5; TRBD2 might be the D (5 bases). This CDR3 spans 14 amino acids. V lost 5 bases and J lost 2, with 12 bases in between. CDR1 MNHEY and CDR2 SMNVEV come from the germline V gene (reference sequence). The CDR3: CASSPLGGQETQYF. The DNA of the CDR3 is TGTGCCAGCAGTCCTCTAGGAGGACAAGAGACCCAGTACTTC.

The rearrangement uses TRBV20-1 and TRBJ2-5; TRBD2 aligns across 9 bases. CDR3 length: 13 amino acids. With V trimmed by 5 bases and J by 5 bases, 6 bases remained unmatched. Germline V lookup: CDR1 DFQATT, CDR2 SNEGSKA (reference sequence). CDR3 coding DNA: TGCAGTGCTCCCCGGACTAGCGTGGAGACCCAGTACTTC. It is translated as CSAPRTSVETQYF.

This clonotype has just a few counts. This chain connects TRBV10-3 to TRBJ1-2, with 8 bases matching TRBD1. J lost 6 bases, V lost 4 bases, and 10 bases had no gene match. The germline V gene encodes CDR1 ENHRY and CDR2 SYGVKD. The length of the CDR3 is 15 residues. The CDR3 is CAISGTGKTGDGYTF. The CDR3 nucleotides read TGTGCCATCAGTGGGACAGGGAAAACAGGGGATGGCTACACCTTC.

In its sample, this clonotype was seen a few times. The chain couples TRBV11-2 to TRBJ2-5, with 12 bases identical to TRBD2. The CDR3 runs 18 residues. CDR1 SGHAT and CDR2 FQNNGV come from the germline V gene. With 5 bases clipped from V and 4 bases from J, the junction kept 14 bases outside the gene matches. The CDR3 bases are TGTGCCAGCAGCCCCCGACTAGCGGGGGCTTTGGTCGGAGAGACCCAGTACTTC. Translated: CASSPRLAGALVGETQYF.

This rearrangement joins TRBV7-9 to TRBJ2-7, with 9 nucleotides matching TRBD1. The V gene end was trimmed by 2 bases and the J gene end by 0 bases; junction bases not matched to a gene: 5. The CDR3 sequence is 16 residues long. CDR1 is SEHNR, CDR2 FQNEAQ, per germline (reference sequence). CDR3 protein: CASSLIRGQGSYEQYF. The DNA of the CDR3 is TGTGCCAGCAGCTTAATCCGGGGACAGGGCTCCTACGAGCAGTACTTC.

The chain joins TRBV4-1 to TRBJ2-2; 8 bases are a match to TRBD2. CDR1 and CDR2 from the germline V gene are MGHRA and YSYEKL. V was clipped by 4 bases and J by 7 bases; unmatched bases: 8. This CDR3 has 15 residues. CDR3 in DNA: TGCGCCAGCAGCCGAACCGGGGGGGCGGTCGGGGAGCTGTTTTTT. Residues: CASSRTGGAVGELFF.

This clonotype was found a few times. This chain connects TRBV7-8 to TRBJ2-7; a possible D gene is TRBD2 (6 bases). V was trimmed by 5 bases and J by 0 bases, leaving 17 bases between them. CDR1 SGHVS and CDR2 FQNEAQ come from the germline V gene. The CDR3 consists of 16 residues. As DNA, the CDR3 is TGTGCCAGCAGCCGCAACAACCGGGACTCCTCCTACGAGCAGTACTTC. It codes for CASSRNNRDSSYEQYF.

The J gene is TRBJ1-3, the V gene TRBV18; no firm D call. CDR3 length: 14 amino acids. V lost 5 bases to trimming and J lost 0 bases, with 8 bases between them. Germline loops: CDR1 KGHSH, CDR2 LQKENI. CDR3 in amino acids: CASSGTSSGNTIYF. The CDR3 nucleotides are TGTGCCAGCTCAGGCACCTCCTCTGGAAACACCATATATTTT.

In this sample, this clonotype turned up many times. V is TRBV7-2 and J is TRBJ2-1; perhaps TRBD2 as D (6 bases). Germline V gene lookup returns CDR1 SGHTA and CDR2 FQGNSA. Trimming took 5 bases from V and 7 from J, leaving 18 bases between them. This CDR3 contains 15 residues. This CDR3 is CASSNQGGTANEQFF. The CDR3 nucleotides read TGTGCCAGCAGCAACCAGGGTGGGACTGCGAATGAGCAGTTCTTC.

J is TRBJ2-1 and V is TRBV2, with D hard to call. Germline V gives CDR1 SNHLY, CDR2 FYNNEI. Between the trimmed V and J ends, which lost 6 bases and 4 bases, there was a span of 10 bases. There are 13 residues in the CDR3. CDR3 sequence reads: CASSSQLYNEQFF. CDR3 coding DNA: TGTGCCAGCAGCAGTCAGTTGTACAATGAGCAGTTCTTC.

The chain carries TRBV19 and TRBJ1-1, with TRBD1 as a possible D gene (6 bases). With 4 bases removed from V and 5 bases from J, the gap between germline ends came to 11 bases. Germline V CDR1 and CDR2: LNHDA, SQIVND (reference sequence). The CDR3 has 13 residues. In nucleotides, the CDR3 is TGTGCCAGTAGTACGGGGGGCTTTACTGAAGCTTTCTTT. It translates to CASSTGGFTEAFF.

This sequence joins TRBV6-2 or TRBV6-3 and TRBJ1-1; possible D gene TRBD1, 5 bases. The germline V gene encodes CDR1 MNHEY and CDR2 SVGEGT. The CDR3 length is 14 residues. V lost 1 base, J lost 5 bases, and 11 bases lay in between. The DNA for the CDR3 is TGTGCCAGCAGTTACTTCGACGGGGGTACTGAAGCTTTCTTT. Translation gives CASSYFDGGTEAFF.